This T cell receptor (beta chain) was profiled in a study of blood T cell repertoires in COVID-19. Per germline, CDR1 LNHDA and CDR2 SQIVND (reference sequence). The CDR3 runs 12 residues. Trimming stripped 5 bases from V and 2 bases from J, with 6 bases between. The method was immunoSEQ multiplex PCR; TCRdb's version includes in-frame clones alone and lacks a portion of them. The sample yields about 160,000 clones, 80% seen once. The clonotype originates from a middle-aged man who had recovered from COVID-19. The sample taken for sequencing was PBMCs or T cells enriched from blood (not recorded which). The rearrangement links TRBV19 to TRBJ2-5, with D uncertain. The CDR3 spells CASSESQETQYF. The CDR3 DNA follows: TGTGCCAGTAGTGAGTCACAAGAGACCCAGTACTTC.